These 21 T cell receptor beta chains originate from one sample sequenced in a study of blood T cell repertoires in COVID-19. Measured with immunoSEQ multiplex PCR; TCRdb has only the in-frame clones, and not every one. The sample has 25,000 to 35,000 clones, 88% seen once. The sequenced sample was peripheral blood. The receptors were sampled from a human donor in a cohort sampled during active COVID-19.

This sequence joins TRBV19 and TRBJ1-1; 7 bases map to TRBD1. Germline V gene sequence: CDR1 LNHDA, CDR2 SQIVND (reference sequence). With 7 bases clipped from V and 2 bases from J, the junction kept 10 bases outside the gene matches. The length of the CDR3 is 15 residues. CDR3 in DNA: TGTGCCAGTACCTTGACAGGGACAAGTAACACTGAAGCTTTCTTT. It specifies CASTLTGTSNTEAFF. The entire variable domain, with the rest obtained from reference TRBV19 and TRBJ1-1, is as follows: DGGITQSPKYLFRKEGQNVTLSCEQNLNHDAMYWYRQDPGQGLRLIYYSQIVNDFQKGDIAEGYSVSREKKESFPLTVTSAQKNPTAFYLCASTLTGTSNTEAFFGQGTRLTVV.

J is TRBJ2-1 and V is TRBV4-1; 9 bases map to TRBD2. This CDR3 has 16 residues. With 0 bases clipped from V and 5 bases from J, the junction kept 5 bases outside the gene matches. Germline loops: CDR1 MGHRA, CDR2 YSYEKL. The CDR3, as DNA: TGCGCCAGCAGCCAAGAGTGGCTAGCGGGGCACAATGAGCAGTTCTTC. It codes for CASSQEWLAGHNEQFF.

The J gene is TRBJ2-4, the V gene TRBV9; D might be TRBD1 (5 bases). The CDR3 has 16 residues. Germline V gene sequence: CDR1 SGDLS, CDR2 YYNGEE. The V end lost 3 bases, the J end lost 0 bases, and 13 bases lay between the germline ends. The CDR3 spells CASSDSQGLAKNIQYF. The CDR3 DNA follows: TGTGCCAGCAGCGACAGCCAGGGCTTAGCCAAAAACATTCAGTACTTC.

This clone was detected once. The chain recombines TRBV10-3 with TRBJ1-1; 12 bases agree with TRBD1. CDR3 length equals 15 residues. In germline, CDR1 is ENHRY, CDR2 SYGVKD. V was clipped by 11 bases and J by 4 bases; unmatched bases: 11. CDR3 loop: CAAQGTGGLGTEAFF. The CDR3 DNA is TGTGCCGCCCAGGGGACAGGGGGCTTGGGCACTGAAGCTTTCTTT.

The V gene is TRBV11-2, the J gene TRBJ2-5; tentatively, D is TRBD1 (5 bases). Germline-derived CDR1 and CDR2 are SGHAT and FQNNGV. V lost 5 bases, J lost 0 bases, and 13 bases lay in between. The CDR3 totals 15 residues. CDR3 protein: CASSKRGHYQETQYF. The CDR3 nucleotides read TGTGCCAGCAGCAAACGTGGACACTACCAAGAGACCCAGTACTTC.

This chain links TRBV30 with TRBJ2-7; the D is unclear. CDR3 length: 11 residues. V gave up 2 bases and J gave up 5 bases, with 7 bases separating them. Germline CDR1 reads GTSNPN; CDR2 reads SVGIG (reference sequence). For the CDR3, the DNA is TGTGCCTGGAGTTTTAAGCACGAGCAGTACTTC. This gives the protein CAWSFKHEQYF.

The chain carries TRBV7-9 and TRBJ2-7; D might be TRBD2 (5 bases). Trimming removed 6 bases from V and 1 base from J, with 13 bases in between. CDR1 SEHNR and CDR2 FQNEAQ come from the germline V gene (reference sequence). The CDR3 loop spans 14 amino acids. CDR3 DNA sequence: TGTGCCAGCAGACCCATCTGGGAGTCCTACGAGCAGTACTTC. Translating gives CASRPIWESYEQYF.

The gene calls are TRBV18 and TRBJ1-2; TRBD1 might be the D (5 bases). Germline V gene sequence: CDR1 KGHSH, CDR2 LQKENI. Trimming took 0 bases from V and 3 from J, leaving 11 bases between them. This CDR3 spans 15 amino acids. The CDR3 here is CASSPPGGIDYGYTF. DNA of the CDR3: TGTGCCAGCTCACCACCCGGGGGAATTGACTATGGCTACACCTTC.

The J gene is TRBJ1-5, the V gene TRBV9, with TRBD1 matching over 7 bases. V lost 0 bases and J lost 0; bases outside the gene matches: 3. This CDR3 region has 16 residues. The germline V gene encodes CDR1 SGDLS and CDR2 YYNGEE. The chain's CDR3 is CASSVGDSPSNQPQHF. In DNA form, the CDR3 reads TGTGCCAGCAGCGTAGGGGACAGCCCTAGCAATCAGCCCCAGCATTTT.

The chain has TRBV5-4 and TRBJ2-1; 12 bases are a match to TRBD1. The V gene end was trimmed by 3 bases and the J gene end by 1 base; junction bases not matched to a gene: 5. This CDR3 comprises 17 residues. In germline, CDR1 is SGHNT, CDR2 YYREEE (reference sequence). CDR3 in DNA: TGTGCCAGCAGCTCCGGGGGACAGGGGGCTTCCTACAATGAGCAGTTCTTC. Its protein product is CASSSGGQGASYNEQFF.

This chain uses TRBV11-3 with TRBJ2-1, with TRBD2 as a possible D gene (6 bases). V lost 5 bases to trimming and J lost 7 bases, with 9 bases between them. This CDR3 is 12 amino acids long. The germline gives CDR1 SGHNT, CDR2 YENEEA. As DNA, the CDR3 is TGTGCCAGCAGCGGTAGCGGTAATGAGCAGTTCTTC. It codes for CASSGSGNEQFF.

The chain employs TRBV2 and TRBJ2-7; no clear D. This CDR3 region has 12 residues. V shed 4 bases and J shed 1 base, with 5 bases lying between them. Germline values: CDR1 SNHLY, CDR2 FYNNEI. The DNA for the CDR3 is TGTGCCAGCAGTGCCAGGTCCTACGAGCAGTACTTC. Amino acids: CASSARSYEQYF. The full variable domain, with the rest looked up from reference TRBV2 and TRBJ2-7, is EPEVTQTPSHQVTQMGQEVILRCVPISNHLYFYWYRQILGQKVEFLVSFYNNEISEKSEIFDDQFSVERPDGSNFTLKIRSTKLEDSAMYFCASSARSYEQYFGPGTRLTVT.

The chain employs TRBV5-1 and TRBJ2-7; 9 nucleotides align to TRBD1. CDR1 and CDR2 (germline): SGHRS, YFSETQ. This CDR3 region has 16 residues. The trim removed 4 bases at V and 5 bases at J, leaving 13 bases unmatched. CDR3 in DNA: TGCGCCAGCAGCGAGGGGACAGGAGGGACAGGGAACGAGCAGTACTTC. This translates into CASSEGTGGTGNEQYF.

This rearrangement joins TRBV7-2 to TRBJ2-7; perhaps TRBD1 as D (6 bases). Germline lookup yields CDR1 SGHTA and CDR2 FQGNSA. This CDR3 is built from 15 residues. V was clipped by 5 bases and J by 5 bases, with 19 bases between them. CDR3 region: CASSPQTGRAHEQYF. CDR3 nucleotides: TGTGCCAGCAGCCCCCAGACAGGTCGTGCTCACGAGCAGTACTTC.

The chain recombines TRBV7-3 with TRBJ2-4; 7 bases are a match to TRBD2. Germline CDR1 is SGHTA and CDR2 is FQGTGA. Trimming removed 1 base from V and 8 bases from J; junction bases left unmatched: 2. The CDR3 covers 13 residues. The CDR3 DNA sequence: TGTGCCAGCAGCTTAAATGGGGGGGACATTCAGTACTTC. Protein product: CASSLNGGDIQYF.

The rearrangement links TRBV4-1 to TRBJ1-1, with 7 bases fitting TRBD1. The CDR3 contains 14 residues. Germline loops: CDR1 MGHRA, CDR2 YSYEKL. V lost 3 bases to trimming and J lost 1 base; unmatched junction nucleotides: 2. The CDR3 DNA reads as TGCGCCAGCAGCCACCGGACAGGGAACACTGAAGCTTTCTTT. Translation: CASSHRTGNTEAFF.

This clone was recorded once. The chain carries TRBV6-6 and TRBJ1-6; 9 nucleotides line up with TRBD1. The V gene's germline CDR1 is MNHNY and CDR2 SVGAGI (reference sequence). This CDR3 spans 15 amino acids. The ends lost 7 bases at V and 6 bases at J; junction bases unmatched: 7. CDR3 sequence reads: CASTADRGGNSPLHF. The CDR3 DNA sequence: TGTGCCAGCACAGCGGACAGGGGTGGTAATTCACCCCTCCACTTT.

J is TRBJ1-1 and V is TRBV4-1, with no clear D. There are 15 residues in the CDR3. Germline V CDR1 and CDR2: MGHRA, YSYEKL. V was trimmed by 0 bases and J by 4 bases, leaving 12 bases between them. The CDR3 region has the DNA TGCGCCAGCAGCCAAGACCCCCAATGGAGCACTGAAGCTTTCTTT. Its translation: CASSQDPQWSTEAFF.

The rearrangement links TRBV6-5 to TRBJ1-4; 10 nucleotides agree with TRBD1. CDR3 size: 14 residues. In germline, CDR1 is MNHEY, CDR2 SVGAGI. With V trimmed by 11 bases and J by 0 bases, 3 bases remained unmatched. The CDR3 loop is CASGQGTTNEKLFF. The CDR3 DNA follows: TGTGCCTCGGGACAGGGGACAACTAATGAAAAACTGTTTTTT.

CDR3 bases: TGTGCCAGCAGCGTGAGCAGTTTGGGGCATGGCTACACCTTC. It is translated as CASSVSSLGHGYTF. The chain carries TRBV9 and TRBJ1-2, with a tentative D call TRBD1 (5 bases). Germline loops: CDR1 SGDLS, CDR2 YYNGEE. The CDR3 has 14 amino acids. V shed 2 bases and J shed 6 bases, with 14 bases lying between them.

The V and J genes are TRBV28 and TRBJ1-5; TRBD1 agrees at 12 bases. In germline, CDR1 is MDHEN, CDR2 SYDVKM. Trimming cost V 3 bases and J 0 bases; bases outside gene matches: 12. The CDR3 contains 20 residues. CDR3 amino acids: CASSFRPGQGARYSNQPQHF. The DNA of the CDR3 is TGTGCCAGCAGTTTTCGACCGGGACAGGGGGCCCGTTATAGCAATCAGCCCCAGCATTTT. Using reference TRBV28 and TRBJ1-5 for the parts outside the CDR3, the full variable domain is DVKVTQSSRYLVKRTGEKVFLECVQDMDHENMFWYRQDPGLGLRLIYFSYDVKMKEKGDIPEGYSVSREKKERFSLILESASTNQTSMYLCASSFRPGQGARYSNQPQHFGDGTRLSIL.